The next 7 T cell receptor beta chains were all read from a single sample in a study of blood T cell repertoires in COVID-19. TCRdb's table, derived via immunoSEQ multiplex PCR, lists solely in-frame clones and lacks some. Of about 140,000 clones in the sample, approximately 80% were seen once. Specimen: peripheral blood. The receptors were sampled from a human donor in a cohort sampled during active COVID-19.

The chain has TRBV24-1 and TRBJ2-2; the D gene is possibly TRBD1 (5 bases). The V gene lost 7 bases and the J gene lost 1 base, with 9 bases spanning the gap. CDR1 KGHDR and CDR2 SFDVKD come from the germline V gene. The CDR3 runs to 14 residues. Written as DNA, the CDR3 is TGTGCCACCAGGAATACAGGGAACACCGGGGAGCTGTTTTTT. This translates into CATRNTGNTGELFF.

The chain carries TRBV15 and TRBJ1-2, with 10 bases fitting TRBD1. The trim removed 3 bases at V and 7 bases at J, leaving 5 bases unmatched. Germline lookup yields CDR1 LNHNV and CDR2 YYDKDF (reference sequence). The CDR3 covers 14 residues. CDR3 coding DNA: TGTGCCACCAGCAGCCGACAGGGGGCGTTTGGCTACACCTTC. This encodes CATSSRQGAFGYTF.

This clone has only a few counts. The J gene is TRBJ2-2, the V gene TRBV6-2 or TRBV6-3; a possible D gene is TRBD2 (5 bases). Per the germline V gene, CDR1 is MNHEY and CDR2 is SVGEGT. The V and J ends lost 7 bases and 7 bases respectively, with 16 bases between them. The CDR3 extends over 14 amino acids. CDR3 loop: CASTYSLEGGELFF. CDR3 DNA: TGTGCCAGCACCTACTCTCTTGAGGGCGGGGAGCTGTTTTTT.

The V and J genes are TRBV5-5 and TRBJ1-5, with 8 nucleotides matching TRBD1. The CDR3 is 15 amino acids. Germline CDR1 reads SGHKS; CDR2 reads YYEKEE (reference sequence). V shed 4 bases and J 5 bases; nucleotides not matched to a gene: 8. The CDR3 loop reads CASSTGTGRYQPQHF. In DNA, the CDR3 is TGTGCCAGCAGCACGGGGACAGGCCGGTATCAGCCCCAGCATTTT.

This sequence joins TRBV9 and TRBJ2-3; 11 bases are a match to TRBD2. Germline assignment: CDR1 SGDLS and CDR2 YYNGEE. This CDR3 is built from 17 residues. J was trimmed by 4 bases and V by 0 bases; bases with no gene match: 7. The CDR3 loop reads CASSVDSGGGSADTQYF. The CDR3 nucleotides are TGTGCCAGCAGCGTAGATAGCGGGGGGGGATCCGCAGATACGCAGTATTTT.

Here the CDR3 reads CASSAGQPGNTIYF. The CDR3 nucleotides read TGTGCCAGCAGTGCCGGACAGCCAGGAAACACCATATATTTT. The rearrangement uses TRBV2 and TRBJ1-3, with a possible D match to TRBD1 (6 bases). V was pared by 4 bases and J by 4 bases, with 11 bases between. The CDR3 totals 14 residues. In germline, CDR1 is SNHLY, CDR2 FYNNEI.

The rearrangement joins TRBV6-2 or TRBV6-3 to TRBJ1-2; D is possibly TRBD1 (5 bases). Trimming took off 5 bases at V and 8 bases at J, with 18 bases between the two ends. The CDR3 has 14 amino acids. Germline CDR1 and CDR2: MNHEY and SVGEGT. The DNA of the CDR3 is TGTGCCAGCAGTCTTCGTCGGGGGTTCTGGGGCTACACCTTC. Amino acid sequence: CASSLRRGFWGYTF.